This passage covers 18 T cell receptor beta chains from one sample sequenced in a study of blood T cell repertoires in COVID-19. Libraries were prepared by immunoSEQ multiplex PCR; TCRdb keeps only in-frame clonotypes and omits some of them. The sample has around 300,000 clones, 70% to 90% seen once; the top ten hold over 3.5%. Specimen: peripheral blood. All receptors come from a middle-aged woman with acute or convalescent COVID-19.

V is TRBV11-2 and J is TRBJ1-1, with D maybe TRBD1 (6 bases). With 5 bases removed from V and 3 bases from J, the gap between germline ends came to 13 bases. The CDR3 runs 14 residues. Looked up from germline, CDR1 is SGHAT and CDR2 is FQNNGV. This CDR3 is CASSLTGRDTEAFF. The CDR3 bases are TGTGCCAGCAGCCTAACAGGGCGGGACACTGAAGCTTTCTTT. The entire variable domain, with the rest obtained from reference TRBV11-2 and TRBJ1-1, is as follows: EAGVAQSPRYKIIEKRQSVAFWCNPISGHATLYWYQQILGQGPKLLIQFQNNGVVDDSQLPKDRFSAERLKGVDSTLKIQPAKLEDSAVYLCASSLTGRDTEAFFGQGTRLTVV.

This clone was counted a few times. CDR3 sequence: CAWSERGNTIYF. The CDR3 DNA sequence: TGTGCCTGGAGCGAGCGGGGGAACACCATATATTTT. The chain has TRBV30 and TRBJ1-3; D may be TRBD1 (5 bases). Trimming left V 3 bases short and J 7 bases short, with 10 bases between. Looked up from germline, CDR1 is GTSNPN and CDR2 is SVGIG (reference sequence). This CDR3 has 12 residues.

V gene TRBV2 combines with J gene TRBJ1-1; 7 nucleotides line up with TRBD1. The ends lost 7 bases at V and 0 bases at J; junction bases unmatched: 8. This CDR3 is 15 amino acids long. Germline lookup yields CDR1 SNHLY and CDR2 FYNNEI. The CDR3 here is CASTTVDRLNTEAFF. The CDR3 region has the DNA TGTGCCAGCACCACCGTGGACAGGCTGAACACTGAAGCTTTCTTT.

The rearrangement links TRBV6-6 to TRBJ1-1; TRBD1 matches at 10 bases. Trimming took 5 bases from V and 12 from J; bases not matched to a gene: 3. The CDR3 is 11 amino acids. Germline V gene lookup returns CDR1 MNHNY and CDR2 SVGAGI (reference sequence). The CDR3 region has the DNA TGTGCCAGCAGTCGGGACAGGGGATCTTTCTTT. It yields the protein CASSRDRGSFF.

The gene calls are TRBV11-2 and TRBJ1-4; 7 bases fit TRBD1. In germline, CDR1 is SGHAT, CDR2 FQNNGV. The CDR3 sequence is 15 residues long. Trimming took 3 bases from V and 6 from J; bases not matched to a gene: 7. The CDR3 protein is CASSFGQDNYEKLFF. The DNA of the CDR3 is TGTGCCAGCAGCTTCGGACAGGACAACTATGAAAAACTGTTTTTT.

This chain links TRBV2 with TRBJ1-3; 10 bases line up with TRBD1. V lost 1 base, J lost 7 bases, and 1 base stayed unmatched. The CDR3 covers 14 residues. Germline-derived CDR1 and CDR2 are SNHLY and FYNNEI. CDR3 protein: CASSEVGQGNTIYF. In DNA, the CDR3 is TGTGCCAGCAGTGAAGTGGGACAGGGGAACACCATATATTTT.

The chain combines TRBV19 with TRBJ1-5; 7 bases align to TRBD1. The CDR3 spans 15 residues. V was clipped by 6 bases and J by 4 bases; unmatched bases: 9. The germline gives CDR1 LNHDA, CDR2 SQIVND (reference sequence). The CDR3 DNA reads TGTGCCAGTAGCAGAGGCGGGACAGCTAATCAGCCCCAGCATTTT. Translation gives CASSRGGTANQPQHF.

V and J are TRBV15 and TRBJ1-2; no clear D gene. CDR1 LNHNV and CDR2 YYDKDF come from the germline V gene (reference sequence). The CDR3 sequence is 13 residues long. V lost 2 bases and J 3 bases, leaving 7 bases between the germline ends. CDR3 protein: CATSRRVDYGYTF. DNA of the CDR3: TGTGCCACCAGCAGAAGAGTGGACTATGGCTACACCTTC.

The chain recombines TRBV24-1 with TRBJ2-5, with TRBD2 matching 7 bases. V gave up 3 bases and J gave up 3 bases; unmatched junction bases: 6. Germline V CDR1 and CDR2: KGHDR, SFDVKD. The CDR3 runs to 15 residues. The chain's CDR3 is CATSDPPGLEETQYF. The CDR3 DNA follows: TGTGCCACCAGTGATCCCCCAGGACTAGAAGAGACCCAGTACTTC.

DNA of the CDR3: TGCGCCAGCAGTGAGGGTACAGGGGCATGGGCTGGGGCCAACGTCCTGACTTTC. It specifies CASSEGTGAWAGANVLTF. This sequence joins TRBV10-2 and TRBJ2-6, with 7 positions matching TRBD1. The CDR3 runs to 18 residues. V was clipped by 2 bases and J by 2 bases; unmatched bases: 9. Per the germline V gene, CDR1 is WSHSY and CDR2 is SAAADI.

V is TRBV5-4 and J is TRBJ1-1, with a possible D match to TRBD1 (5 bases). The CDR3 is made up of 15 amino acids. CDR1 and CDR2 from the germline V gene are SGHNT and YYREEE (reference sequence). V lost 4 bases and J lost 1, with 14 bases in between. Here the CDR3 reads CASSQGLQTNTEAFF. The CDR3 DNA follows: TGTGCCAGCAGCCAGGGACTCCAGACGAACACTGAAGCTTTCTTT.

J is TRBJ2-1 and V is TRBV27, with a possible D match to TRBD2 (6 bases). In germline, CDR1 is MNHEY, CDR2 SMNVEV (reference sequence). Trimming left V 2 bases short and J 0 bases short, with 8 bases between. CDR3 length equals 15 residues. The DNA for the CDR3 is TGTGCCAGCAGTTTAGCGGGGAGCTCCTACAATGAGCAGTTCTTC. Encoded protein: CASSLAGSSYNEQFF.

The chain combines TRBV6-5 with TRBJ1-3; a possible D gene is TRBD1 (5 bases). V dropped 7 bases and J dropped 0 bases, with 13 bases sitting between them. The CDR3 has 15 residues. Germline-derived CDR1 and CDR2 are MNHEY and SVGAGI. For the CDR3, the DNA is TGTGCCAGCACCGCAACAGGTTACTCTGGAAACACCATATATTTT. Translating gives CASTATGYSGNTIYF.

Written as DNA, the CDR3 is TGCGCCAGCAGCCAAGTATCGGGACAGGGCAACACCATATATTTT. This codes for CASSQVSGQGNTIYF. V and J are TRBV4-1 and TRBJ1-3; 9 nucleotides line up with TRBD1. Germline V lookup: CDR1 MGHRA, CDR2 YSYEKL. CDR3 length equals 15 residues. V lost 1 base, J lost 7 bases, and 5 bases stayed unmatched.

V usage is TRBV11-2 and J usage is TRBJ2-3, with D possibly being TRBD2 (6 bases). Trimming cost V 2 bases and J 0 bases, with 9 bases left between them. The CDR3 totals 15 residues. Germline V lookup: CDR1 SGHAT, CDR2 FQNNGV. CDR3 protein: CASSLFAGSTDTQYF. The CDR3 coding sequence is TGTGCCAGCAGCTTATTTGCGGGGAGCACAGATACGCAGTATTTT. The whole variable domain, filled in from reference TRBV11-2 and TRBJ2-3, reads EAGVAQSPRYKIIEKRQSVAFWCNPISGHATLYWYQQILGQGPKLLIQFQNNGVVDDSQLPKDRFSAERLKGVDSTLKIQPAKLEDSAVYLCASSLFAGSTDTQYFGPGTRLTVL.

The V call is TRBV12-5, the J call TRBJ1-1, with D possibly being TRBD1 (5 bases). Germline V lookup: CDR1 LGHNT, CDR2 FRNRAP. V dropped 7 bases and J dropped 10 bases, with 16 bases sitting between them. The length of the CDR3 is 12 residues. For the CDR3, the DNA is TGTGCTAGTGCCCCGGCGGGGGTAGTAGCTTTCTTT. As protein: CASAPAGVVAFF. Full variable domain (missing parts from reference TRBV12-5 and TRBJ1-1): DARVTQTPRHKVTEMGQEVTMRCQPILGHNTVFWYRQTMMQGLELLAYFRNRAPLDDSGMPKDRFSAEMPDATLATLKIQPSEPRDSAVYFCASAPAGVVAFFGQGTRLTVV.

The chain carries TRBV3-1 (or the pseudogene TRBV3-2) and TRBJ2-5, with no clear D. CDR3 length: 14 residues. Per germline, CDR1 LGHDT and CDR2 YNNKEL (reference sequence). Between the trimmed V and J ends, which lost 2 bases and 1 base, there was a span of 8 bases. The CDR3 protein is CASSQMLGQETQYF. The CDR3 bases are TGTGCCAGCAGCCAAATGCTAGGCCAAGAGACCCAGTACTTC.

The J gene is TRBJ2-5, the V gene TRBV5-6; D may be TRBD1 (6 bases). CDR3 length: 16 amino acids. The germline V gene has CDR1 SGHDT and CDR2 YYEEEE. V lost 3 bases to trimming and J lost 4 bases, with 19 bases between them. The CDR3 coding sequence is TGTGCCAGCAGCTCACCTAGGTTGGGGGCGAGAGAGACCCAGTACTTC. Protein: CASSSPRLGARETQYF.